A selection of T cell receptor beta chains follows, all from one sample in a study of graft-versus-host responses after intestinal transplantation. The antigens for these receptors are not known. The repertoire was sequenced with immunoSEQ multiplex PCR; TCRdb's copy has only in-frame clones and lacks some. The sample carries about 70,000 clones, nearly 90% recorded once. The sequencing here drew on unstimulated CD8+ T cells sorted from spleen or lymph node cells, taken before transplant. The receptor set was obtained from a human donor who was the organ donor for an intestinal transplant. Both conserved end residues are part of each CDR3. The D gene is left open where the match is weak. For some rows the clone size is stated as once, few or many, or as a class when expanded; others skip it.

V gene	J gene	D gene	clone size	CDR3 DNA	CDR3 protein
TRBV11-3	TRBJ1-2	TRBD1	-	TGTGCCAGCAGCGAGCCAGGGGGCTATGGCTACACCTTC	CASSEPGGYGYTF
TRBV5-6	TRBJ1-6	TRBD1	-	TGTGCCAGCAGCTTGGCTGGGACAGGGGGTGTTTCACCCCTCCACTTT	CASSLAGTGGVSPLHF
TRBV27	TRBJ1-2	TRBD1	once	TGTGCCAGCAGCACCCTGGGGGACAGGGGAGGCTACACCTTC	CASSTLGDRGGYTF
TRBV4-2	TRBJ2-3	TRBD1	-	TGTGCCAGCAGCCAGTACAGGGGGGGCACAGATACGCAGTATTTT	CASSQYRGGTDTQYF
TRBV6-5	TRBJ1-1	-	-	TGTGCCAGCAGTTACTCGTTCGGGTACTCTGAAGCTTTCTTT	CASSYSFGYSEAFF
TRBV4-1	TRBJ1-6	-	-	TGCGCCAGCAGCCAAGGTTTCATGAACAGCCCCTATAATTCACCCCTCCACTTT	CASSQGFMNSPYNSPLHF
TRBV6-5	TRBJ1-1	TRBD1	-	TGTGCCAGCAGACAGGGGTGGACTGAAGCTTTCTTT	CASRQGWTEAFF
TRBV4-1	TRBJ2-2	TRBD2	once	TGCGCCAGCAGCCAAGGACTAGCGGGGGGGCGGAACACCGGGGAGCTGTTTTTT	CASSQGLAGGRNTGELFF
TRBV28	TRBJ2-2	TRBD1	-	TGTGCCAGCAAGGGACAGACAAACACCGGGGAGCTGTTTTTT	CASKGQTNTGELFF
TRBV4-3	TRBJ1-1	-	-	TGCGCCAGCAGCCAAGAGCCGCGGGGGATGAACACTGAAGCTTTCTTT	CASSQEPRGMNTEAFF
TRBV30	TRBJ1-6	TRBD1	-	TGTGCCTGGAGTGGGACAGGGGGATCACCCCTCCACTTT	CAWSGTGGSPLHF
TRBV28	TRBJ1-1	-	once	TGTGCCAGCAGTTTAATCTCTTCGAACACTGAAGCTTTCTTT	CASSLISSNTEAFF
TRBV7-8	TRBJ1-3	-	-	TGTGCCAGCAGCCCCAGGCTTATTGTCTCTGGAAACACCATATATTTT	CASSPRLIVSGNTIYF
TRBV15	TRBJ2-1	-	once	TGTGCCACCAGCAGAGTAGAATCCTACAATGAGCAGTTCTTC	CATSRVESYNEQFF
TRBV5-8	TRBJ1-5	-	-	TGTGCCAGCAGCTCGCACGGGAATAGCAATCAGCCCCAGCATTTT	CASSSHGNSNQPQHF
TRBV29-1	TRBJ1-1	-	-	TGCAGCGGACAGGAGAACACTGAAGCTTTCTTT	CSGQENTEAFF
TRBV2	TRBJ1-6	-	-	TGTGCCAGCAGTCCCGGACGGGGGTCCTATAATTCACCCCTCCACTTT	CASSPGRGSYNSPLHF
TRBV27	TRBJ1-5	TRBD1	-	TGTGCCAGCAGTATTACGGGACAGGGAGAGGGCCGCCGTCAGCCCCAGCATTTT	CASSITGQGEGRRQPQHF
TRBV6-5	TRBJ1-1	-	-	TGTGCCAGCAGTCCAGGGTTTTCGGACACTGAAGCTTTCTTT	CASSPGFSDTEAFF
TRBV27	TRBJ1-5	-	-	TGTGCCAGCAGTTTAACAGGCCATAGCAATCAGCCCCAGCATTTT	CASSLTGHSNQPQHF
TRBV15	TRBJ1-4	TRBD1	-	TGTGCCACCAGCAGGGCGGGACAGAGGGTTGCAAAACTGTTTTTT	CATSRAGQRVAKLFF
TRBV27	TRBJ1-1	-	-	TGTGCCAGCAGCTTCGGGACAAAGGGGAACACTGAAGCTTTCTTT	CASSFGTKGNTEAFF
TRBV25-1	TRBJ1-1	-	-	TGTGCCAGCAGAGGCGGCGGCTTAGCTTTCTTT	CASRGGGLAFF
TRBV13	TRBJ2-3	-	-	TGTGCCAGCAGCTTAGAGGGCGGGGTCACAGATACGCAGTATTTT	CASSLEGGVTDTQYF
TRBV14	TRBJ1-1	-	-	TGTGCCAGCAGCCAATTCACTTATCCCACCGGGACACACACTGAAGCTTTCTTT	CASSQFTYPTGTHTEAFF
TRBV5-4	TRBJ2-1	-	-	TGTGCCAGCAGATTGGACAGCTACAATGAGCAGTTCTTC	CASRLDSYNEQFF
TRBV28	TRBJ2-1	-	-	TGTGCCAGCAGTTCCCCAGGGGTGGCAAGTTTGGGCTCCTACAATGAGCAGTTCTTC	CASSSPGVASLGSYNEQFF
TRBV2	TRBJ2-5	-	-	TGTGCCAGCAGTGACCCGACAGCGCAAGAGACCCAGTACTTC	CASSDPTAQETQYF